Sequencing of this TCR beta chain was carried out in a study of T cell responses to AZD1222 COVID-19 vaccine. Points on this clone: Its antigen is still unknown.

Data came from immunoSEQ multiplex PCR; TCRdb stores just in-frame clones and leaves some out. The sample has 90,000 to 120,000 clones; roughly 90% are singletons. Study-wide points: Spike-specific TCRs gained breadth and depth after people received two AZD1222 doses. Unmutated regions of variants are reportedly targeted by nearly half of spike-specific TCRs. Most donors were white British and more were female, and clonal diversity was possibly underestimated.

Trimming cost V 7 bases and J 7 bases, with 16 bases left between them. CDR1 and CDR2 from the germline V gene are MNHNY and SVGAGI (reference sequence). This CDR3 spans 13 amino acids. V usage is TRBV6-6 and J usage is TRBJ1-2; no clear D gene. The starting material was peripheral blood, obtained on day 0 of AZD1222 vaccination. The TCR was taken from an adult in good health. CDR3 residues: CASKDYQKGGYTF. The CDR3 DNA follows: TGTGCCAGCAAGGACTATCAAAAGGGTGGCTACACCTTC.